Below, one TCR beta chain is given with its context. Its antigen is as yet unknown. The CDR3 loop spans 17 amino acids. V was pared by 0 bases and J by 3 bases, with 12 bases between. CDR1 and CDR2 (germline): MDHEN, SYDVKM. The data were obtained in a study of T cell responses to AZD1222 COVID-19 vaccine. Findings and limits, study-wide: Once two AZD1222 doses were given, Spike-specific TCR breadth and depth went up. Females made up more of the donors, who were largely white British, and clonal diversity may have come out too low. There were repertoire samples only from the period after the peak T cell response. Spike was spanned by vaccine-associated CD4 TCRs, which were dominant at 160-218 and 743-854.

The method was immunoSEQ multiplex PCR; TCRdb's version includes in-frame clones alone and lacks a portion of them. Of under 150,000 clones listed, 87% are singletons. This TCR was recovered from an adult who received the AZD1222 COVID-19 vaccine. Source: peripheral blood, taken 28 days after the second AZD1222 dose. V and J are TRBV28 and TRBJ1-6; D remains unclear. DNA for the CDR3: TGTGCCAGCAGTTTATGGTTGGGCGGAAGCTATAATTCACCCCTCCACTTT. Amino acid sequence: CASSLWLGGSYNSPLHF.